This T cell receptor beta chain was identified in a study of blood T cell repertoires in COVID-19. Study-wide context: Samples of COVID-19 (acute and convalescent) were obtained from the United States, Italy and Spain. T cells, B-cell-depleted T cells, or PBMCs provided the cDNA or gDNA that served as material.

As originally analysed: Nucleated cell counts were estimated from reference gene primer amplification. Some clones are missing from TCRdb's copy, which holds only in-frame ones; the method was immunoSEQ multiplex PCR. V and J calls plus clone size are reproduced from that table; the DNA served to infer D and trimming. The sample shows roughly 250,000 clones, about nine tenths of them seen only once. From germline, CDR1 is SGHDT and CDR2 YYEEEE. Trimming removed 1 base from V and 0 bases from J; junction bases left unmatched: 7. The CDR3 has 17 amino acids. The source of this sequence is a man aged 60 to 75 who had recovered from COVID-19. The chain is built from TRBV5-6 and TRBJ2-3, with 8 bases lining up with TRBD2. The source material was peripheral blood. This CDR3 is CASSLPGGASSTDTQYF. The CDR3 nucleotides read TGTGCCAGCAGCTTGCCCGGGGGGGCATCTAGCACAGATACGCAGTATTTT.